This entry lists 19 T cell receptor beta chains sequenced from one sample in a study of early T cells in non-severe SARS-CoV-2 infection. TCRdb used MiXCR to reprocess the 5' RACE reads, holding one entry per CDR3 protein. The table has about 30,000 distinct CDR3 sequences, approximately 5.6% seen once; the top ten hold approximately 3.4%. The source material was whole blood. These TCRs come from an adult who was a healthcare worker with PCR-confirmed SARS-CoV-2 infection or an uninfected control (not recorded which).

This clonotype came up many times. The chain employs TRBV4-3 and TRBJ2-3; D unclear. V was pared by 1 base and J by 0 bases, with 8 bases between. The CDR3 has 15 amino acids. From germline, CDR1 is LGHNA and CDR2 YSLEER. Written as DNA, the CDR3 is TGCGCCAGCAGCCAAGGCTCCAGTAGCACAGATACGCAGTATTTT. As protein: CASSQGSSSTDTQYF.

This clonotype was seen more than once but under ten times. DNA of the CDR3: TGCAGTGCTGGGGGACTAGCGGGACCTGTTACTTACTCCTACAATGAGCAGTTCTTC. Translating it yields CSAGGLAGPVTYSYNEQFF. V and J are TRBV20-1 and TRBJ2-1, with 13 bases matching TRBD2. The CDR3 runs 19 residues. V shed 5 bases and J 0 bases; nucleotides not matched to a gene: 13. Germline CDR1 reads DFQATT; CDR2 reads SNEGSKA (reference sequence).

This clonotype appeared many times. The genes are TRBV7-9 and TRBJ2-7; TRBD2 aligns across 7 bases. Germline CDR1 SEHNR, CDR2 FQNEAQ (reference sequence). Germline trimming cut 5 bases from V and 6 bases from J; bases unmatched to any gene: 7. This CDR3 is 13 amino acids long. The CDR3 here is CASSPGTTSEQYF. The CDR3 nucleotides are TGTGCCAGCAGCCCGGGGACTACCTCCGAGCAGTACTTC.

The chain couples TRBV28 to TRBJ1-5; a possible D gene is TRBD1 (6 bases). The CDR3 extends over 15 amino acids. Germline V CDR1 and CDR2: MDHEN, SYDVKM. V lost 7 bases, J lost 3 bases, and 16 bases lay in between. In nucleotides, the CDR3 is TGTGCCAGCACCGCTAGACAGGTTTACAATCAGCCCCAGCATTTT. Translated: CASTARQVYNQPQHF.

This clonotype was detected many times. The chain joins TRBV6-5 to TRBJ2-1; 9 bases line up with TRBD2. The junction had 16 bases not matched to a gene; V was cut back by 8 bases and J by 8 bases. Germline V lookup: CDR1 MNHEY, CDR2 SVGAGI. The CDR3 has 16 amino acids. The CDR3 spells CASRGPLAGSLYEQFF. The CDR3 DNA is TGTGCCAGCCGCGGACCCCTAGCGGGGAGCCTCTATGAGCAGTTCTTC.

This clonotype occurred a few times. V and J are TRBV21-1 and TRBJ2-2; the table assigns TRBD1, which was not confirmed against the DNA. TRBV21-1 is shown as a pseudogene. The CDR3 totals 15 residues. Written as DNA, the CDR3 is TGTGCCAGCAGCAATTGCAGGGGGCCTGCCGGGGAGCTGTTTTTT. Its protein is CASSNCRGPAGELFF.

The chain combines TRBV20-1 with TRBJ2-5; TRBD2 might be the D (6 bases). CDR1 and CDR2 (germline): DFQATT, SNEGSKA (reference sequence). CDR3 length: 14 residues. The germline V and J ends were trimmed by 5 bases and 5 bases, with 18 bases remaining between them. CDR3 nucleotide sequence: TGCAGTGCTTTTAAGGGACTCTCCGGGGAGACCCAGTACTTC. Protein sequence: CSAFKGLSGETQYF.

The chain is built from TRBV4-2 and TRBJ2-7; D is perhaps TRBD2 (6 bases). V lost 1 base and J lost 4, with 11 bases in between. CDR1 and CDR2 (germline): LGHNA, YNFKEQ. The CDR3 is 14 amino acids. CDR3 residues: CASSQGREAYEQYF. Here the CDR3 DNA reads TGTGCCAGCAGCCAAGGGCGGGAAGCTTACGAGCAGTACTTC.

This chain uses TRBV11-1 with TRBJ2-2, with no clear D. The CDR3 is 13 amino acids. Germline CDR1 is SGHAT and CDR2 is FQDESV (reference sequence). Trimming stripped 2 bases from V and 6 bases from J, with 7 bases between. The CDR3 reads CASSLRVAGELFF. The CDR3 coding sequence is TGTGCCAGCAGCTTACGAGTGGCCGGGGAGCTGTTTTTT.

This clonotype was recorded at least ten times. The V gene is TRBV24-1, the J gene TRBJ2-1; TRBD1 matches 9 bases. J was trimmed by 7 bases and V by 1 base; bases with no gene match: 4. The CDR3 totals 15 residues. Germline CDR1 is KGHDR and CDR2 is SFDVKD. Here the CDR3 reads CATSDFRQGGNEQFF. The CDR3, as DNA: TGTGCCACCAGTGATTTCCGACAGGGGGGTAATGAGCAGTTCTTC.

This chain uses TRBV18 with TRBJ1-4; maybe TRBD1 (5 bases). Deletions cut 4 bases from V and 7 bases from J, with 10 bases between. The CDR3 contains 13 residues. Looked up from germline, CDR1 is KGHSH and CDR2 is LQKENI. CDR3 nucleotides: TGTGCCAGCTCACAGGGGATGAGTGAAAAACTGTTTTTT. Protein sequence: CASSQGMSEKLFF.

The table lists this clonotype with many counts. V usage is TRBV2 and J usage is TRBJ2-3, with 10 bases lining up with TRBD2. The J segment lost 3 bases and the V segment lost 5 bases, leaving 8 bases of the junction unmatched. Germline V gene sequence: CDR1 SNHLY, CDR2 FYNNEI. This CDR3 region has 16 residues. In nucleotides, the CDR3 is TGTGCCAGCAGTTCACCTATAGCGGGAGGAACAGATACGCAGTATTTT. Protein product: CASSSPIAGGTDTQYF.

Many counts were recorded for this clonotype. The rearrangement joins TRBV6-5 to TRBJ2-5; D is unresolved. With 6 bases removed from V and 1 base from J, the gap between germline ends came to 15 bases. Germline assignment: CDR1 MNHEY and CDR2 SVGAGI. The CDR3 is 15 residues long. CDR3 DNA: TGTGCCAGCAGCTTAGGACCCGCCCCCCAAGAGACCCAGTACTTC. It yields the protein CASSLGPAPQETQYF.

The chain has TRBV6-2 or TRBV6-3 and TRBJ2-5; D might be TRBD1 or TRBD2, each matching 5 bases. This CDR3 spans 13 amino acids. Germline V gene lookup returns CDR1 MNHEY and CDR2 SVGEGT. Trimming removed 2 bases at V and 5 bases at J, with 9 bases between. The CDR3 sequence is CASSYQGPETQYF. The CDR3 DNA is TGTGCCAGCAGTTACCAGGGACCGGAGACCCAGTACTTC.

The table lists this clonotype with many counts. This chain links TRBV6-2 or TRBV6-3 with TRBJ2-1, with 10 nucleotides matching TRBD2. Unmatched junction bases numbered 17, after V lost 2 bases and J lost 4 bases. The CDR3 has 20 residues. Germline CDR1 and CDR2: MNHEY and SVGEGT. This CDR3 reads CASSYLSNGSGRASYNEQFF. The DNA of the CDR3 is TGTGCCAGCAGTTACCTATCGAATGGGAGCGGGAGGGCCTCTTACAATGAGCAGTTCTTC.

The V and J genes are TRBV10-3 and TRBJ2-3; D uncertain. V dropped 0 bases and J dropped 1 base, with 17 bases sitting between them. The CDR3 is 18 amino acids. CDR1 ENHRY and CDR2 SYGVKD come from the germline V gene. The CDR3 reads CAISESLESPRRTDTQYF. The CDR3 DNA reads TGTGCCATCAGTGAGTCGTTAGAGAGTCCCCGACGCACAGATACGCAGTATTTT.

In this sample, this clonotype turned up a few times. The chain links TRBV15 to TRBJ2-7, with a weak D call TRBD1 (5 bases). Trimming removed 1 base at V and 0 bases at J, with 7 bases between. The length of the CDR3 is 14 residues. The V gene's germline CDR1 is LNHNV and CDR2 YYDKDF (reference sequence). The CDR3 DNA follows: TGTGCCACCAGCAGAGCGCAGGGCTCCTACGAGCAGTACTTC. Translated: CATSRAQGSYEQYF.

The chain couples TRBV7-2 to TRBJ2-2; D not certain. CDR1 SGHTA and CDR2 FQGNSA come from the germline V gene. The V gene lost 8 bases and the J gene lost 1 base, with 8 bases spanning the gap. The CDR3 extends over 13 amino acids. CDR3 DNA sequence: TGTGCCAGCCGGCGAGAGAACACCGGGGAGCTGTTTTTT. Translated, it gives CASRRENTGELFF.

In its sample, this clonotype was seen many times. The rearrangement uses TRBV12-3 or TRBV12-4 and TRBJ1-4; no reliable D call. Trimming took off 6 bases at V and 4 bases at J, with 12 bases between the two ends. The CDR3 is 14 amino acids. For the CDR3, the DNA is TGTGCCAGCAGCCCTATTTCGGGTAATGAAAAACTGTTTTTT. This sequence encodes CASSPISGNEKLFF.